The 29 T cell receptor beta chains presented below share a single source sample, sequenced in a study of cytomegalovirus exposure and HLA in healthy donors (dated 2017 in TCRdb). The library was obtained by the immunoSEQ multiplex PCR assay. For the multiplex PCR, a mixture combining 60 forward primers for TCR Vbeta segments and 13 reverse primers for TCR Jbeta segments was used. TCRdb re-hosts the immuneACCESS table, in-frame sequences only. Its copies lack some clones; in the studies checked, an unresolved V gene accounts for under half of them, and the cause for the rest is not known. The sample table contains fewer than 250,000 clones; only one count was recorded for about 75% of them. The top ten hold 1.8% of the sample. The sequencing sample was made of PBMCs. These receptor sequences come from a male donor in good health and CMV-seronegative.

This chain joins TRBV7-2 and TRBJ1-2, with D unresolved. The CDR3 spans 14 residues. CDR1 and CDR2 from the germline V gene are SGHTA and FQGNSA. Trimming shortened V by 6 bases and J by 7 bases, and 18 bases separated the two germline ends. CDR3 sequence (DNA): TGTGCCAGCAGGGAAAGCGGGGTAGAGGGTGGCTACACCTTC. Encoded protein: CASRESGVEGGYTF.

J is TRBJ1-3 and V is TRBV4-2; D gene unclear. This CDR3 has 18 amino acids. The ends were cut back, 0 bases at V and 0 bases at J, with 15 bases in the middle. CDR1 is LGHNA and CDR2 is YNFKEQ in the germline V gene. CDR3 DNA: TGTGCCAGCAGCCAAGAAAGACCTGGGCCTCTCTCTGGAAACACCATATATTTT. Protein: CASSQERPGPLSGNTIYF.

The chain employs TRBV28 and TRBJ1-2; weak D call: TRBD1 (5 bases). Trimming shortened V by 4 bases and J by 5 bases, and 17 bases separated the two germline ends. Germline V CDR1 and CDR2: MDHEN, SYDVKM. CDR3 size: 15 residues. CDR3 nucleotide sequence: TGTGCCAGCAGTTCCCACGGGGGGTTGGGTTATGGCTACACCTTC. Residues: CASSSHGGLGYGYTF.

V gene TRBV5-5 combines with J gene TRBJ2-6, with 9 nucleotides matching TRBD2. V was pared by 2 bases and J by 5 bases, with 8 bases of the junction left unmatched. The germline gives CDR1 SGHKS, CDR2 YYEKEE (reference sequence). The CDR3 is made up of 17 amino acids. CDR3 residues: CASSFVSGGSRANVLTF. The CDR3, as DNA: TGTGCCAGCAGCTTCGTTAGCGGGGGTTCGAGGGCCAACGTCCTGACTTTC.

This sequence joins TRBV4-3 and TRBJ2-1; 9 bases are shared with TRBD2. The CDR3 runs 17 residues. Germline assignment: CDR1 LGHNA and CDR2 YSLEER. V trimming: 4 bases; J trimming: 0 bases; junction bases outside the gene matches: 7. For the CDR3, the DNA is TGCGCCAGCAGCCGCTTTCTAGCGGGAAACTCCTACAATGAGCAGTTCTTC. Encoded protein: CASSRFLAGNSYNEQFF.

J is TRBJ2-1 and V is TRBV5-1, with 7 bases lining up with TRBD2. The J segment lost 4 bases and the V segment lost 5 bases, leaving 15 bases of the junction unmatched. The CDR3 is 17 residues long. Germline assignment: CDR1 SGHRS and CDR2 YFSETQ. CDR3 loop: CASRPSSQRGPYNEQFF. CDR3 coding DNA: TGCGCCAGCAGGCCGTCCTCACAGCGGGGTCCTTACAATGAGCAGTTCTTC.

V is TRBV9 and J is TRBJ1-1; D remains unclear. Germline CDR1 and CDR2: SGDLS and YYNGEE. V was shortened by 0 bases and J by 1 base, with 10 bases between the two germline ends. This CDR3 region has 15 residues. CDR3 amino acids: CASSVAPEGNTEAFF. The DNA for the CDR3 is TGTGCCAGCAGCGTAGCCCCGGAGGGGAACACTGAAGCTTTCTTT.

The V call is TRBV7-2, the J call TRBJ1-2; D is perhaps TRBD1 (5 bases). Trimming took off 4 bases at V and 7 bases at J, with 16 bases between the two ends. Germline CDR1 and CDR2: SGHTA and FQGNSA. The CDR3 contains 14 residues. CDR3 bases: TGTGCCAGCAGCTCCCACCAGGGCTTGGGTGGCTACACCTTC. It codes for CASSSHQGLGGYTF.

CDR3 amino acids: CASSFLNRGATNEKLFF. The CDR3 coding sequence is TGCGCCAGCAGCTTTTTAAACAGGGGGGCAACTAATGAAAAACTGTTTTTT. The chain combines TRBV5-1 with TRBJ1-4, with TRBD1 matching over 8 bases. J was trimmed by 0 bases and V by 2 bases; bases with no gene match: 6. In germline, CDR1 is SGHRS, CDR2 YFSETQ. There are 17 residues in the CDR3.

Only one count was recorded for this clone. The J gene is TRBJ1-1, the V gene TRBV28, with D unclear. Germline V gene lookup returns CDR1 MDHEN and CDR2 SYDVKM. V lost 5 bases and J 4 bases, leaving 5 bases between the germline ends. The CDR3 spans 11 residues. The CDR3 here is CASSSRTEAFF. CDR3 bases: TGTGCCAGCAGTAGCCGCACTGAAGCTTTCTTT.

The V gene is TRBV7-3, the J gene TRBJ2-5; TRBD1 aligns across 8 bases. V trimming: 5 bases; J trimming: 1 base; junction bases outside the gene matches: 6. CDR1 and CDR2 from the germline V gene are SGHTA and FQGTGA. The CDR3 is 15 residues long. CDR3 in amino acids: CASSRNGQGQETQYF. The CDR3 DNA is TGTGCCAGCAGCAGGAACGGACAGGGCCAAGAGACCCAGTACTTC.

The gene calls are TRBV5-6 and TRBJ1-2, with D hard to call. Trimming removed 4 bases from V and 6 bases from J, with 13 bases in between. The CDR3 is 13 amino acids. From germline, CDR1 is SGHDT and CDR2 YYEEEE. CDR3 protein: CASSPTDGDGYTF. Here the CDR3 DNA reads TGTGCCAGCAGCCCAACCGACGGAGATGGCTACACCTTC.

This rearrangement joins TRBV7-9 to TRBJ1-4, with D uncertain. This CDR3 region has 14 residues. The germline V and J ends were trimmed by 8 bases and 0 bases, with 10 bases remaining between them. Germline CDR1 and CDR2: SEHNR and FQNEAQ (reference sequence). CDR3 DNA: TGTGCCAGCGCACGGTTTGCAACTAATGAAAAACTGTTTTTT. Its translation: CASARFATNEKLFF.

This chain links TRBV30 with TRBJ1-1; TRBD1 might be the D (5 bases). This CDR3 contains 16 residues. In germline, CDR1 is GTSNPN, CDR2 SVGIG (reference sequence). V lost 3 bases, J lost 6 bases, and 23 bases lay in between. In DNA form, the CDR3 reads TGTGCCTGGAGCCGAGTCATCAGGGATTCGAGCCCTGAAGCTTTCTTT. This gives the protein CAWSRVIRDSSPEAFF.

Written as DNA, the CDR3 is TGCGCCAGCAGCGCTCGGACAGACCAAGAGACCCAGTACTTC. It translates to CASSARTDQETQYF. J is TRBJ2-5 and V is TRBV5-1; weak D call: TRBD1 (6 bases). CDR1 and CDR2 (germline): SGHRS, YFSETQ. There are 14 residues in the CDR3. The germline V and J ends were trimmed by 4 bases and 0 bases, with 10 bases remaining between them.

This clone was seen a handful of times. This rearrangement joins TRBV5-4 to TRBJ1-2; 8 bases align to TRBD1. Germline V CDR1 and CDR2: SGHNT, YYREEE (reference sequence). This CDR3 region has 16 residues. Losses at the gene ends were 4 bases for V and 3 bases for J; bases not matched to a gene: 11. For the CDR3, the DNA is TGTGCCAGCAGCCGAGGGAACGTACAGGGGGACTATGGCTACACCTTC. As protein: CASSRGNVQGDYGYTF.

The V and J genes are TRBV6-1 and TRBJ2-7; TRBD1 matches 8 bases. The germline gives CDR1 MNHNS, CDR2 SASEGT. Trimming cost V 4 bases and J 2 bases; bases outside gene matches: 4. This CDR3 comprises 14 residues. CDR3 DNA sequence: TGTGCCAGCAGTGTGGGGACAGGAGCCTACGAGCAGTACTTC. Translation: CASSVGTGAYEQYF.

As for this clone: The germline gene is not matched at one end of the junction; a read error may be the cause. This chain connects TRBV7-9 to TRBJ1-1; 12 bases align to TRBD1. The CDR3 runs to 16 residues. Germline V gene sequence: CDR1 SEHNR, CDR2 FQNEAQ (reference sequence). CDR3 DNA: TGTTCCAGCAGCTTAGGGGACAGGGGGCGGAACACTGAAGCTTTCTTT. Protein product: CSSSLGDRGRNTEAFF.

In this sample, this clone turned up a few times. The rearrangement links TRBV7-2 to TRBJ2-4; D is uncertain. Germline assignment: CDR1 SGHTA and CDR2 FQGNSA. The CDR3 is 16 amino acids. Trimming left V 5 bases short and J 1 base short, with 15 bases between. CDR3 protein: CASSPSRSFAKNIQYF. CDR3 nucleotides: TGTGCCAGCAGCCCATCCCGAAGCTTCGCCAAAAACATTCAGTACTTC.

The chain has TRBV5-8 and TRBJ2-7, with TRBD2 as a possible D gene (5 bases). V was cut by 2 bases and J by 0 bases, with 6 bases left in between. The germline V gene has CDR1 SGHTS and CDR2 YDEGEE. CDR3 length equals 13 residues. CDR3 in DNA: TGTGCCAGCAGCTTTGCGGGCTCCTACGAGCAGTACTTC. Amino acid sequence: CASSFAGSYEQYF.

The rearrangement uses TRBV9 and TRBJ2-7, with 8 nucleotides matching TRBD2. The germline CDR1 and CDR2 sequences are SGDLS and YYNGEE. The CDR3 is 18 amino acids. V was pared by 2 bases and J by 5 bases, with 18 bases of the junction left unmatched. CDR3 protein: CASSVSRTISGNRDEQYF. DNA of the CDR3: TGTGCCAGCAGCGTGTCCCGTACTATTAGCGGGAACCGTGACGAGCAGTACTTC.

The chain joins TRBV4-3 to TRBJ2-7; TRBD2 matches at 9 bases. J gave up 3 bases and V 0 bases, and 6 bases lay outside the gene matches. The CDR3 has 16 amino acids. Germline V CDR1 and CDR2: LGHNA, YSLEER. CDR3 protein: CASSQDRAGGDYEQYF. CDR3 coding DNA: TGCGCCAGCAGCCAAGATAGGGCGGGAGGGGACTACGAGCAGTACTTC.

The CDR3 loop reads CARRKQGCSYEQYF. As DNA, the CDR3 is TGTGCCAGAAGGAAACAGGGTTGCTCCTACGAGCAGTACTTC. The genes are TRBV5-3 and TRBJ2-7; perhaps TRBD1 as D (6 bases). TRBV5-3 is an ORF for which the function is uncertain. Trimming pared 5 bases from V and 0 bases from J, leaving 12 bases between. This CDR3 has 14 amino acids.

The CDR3 region has the DNA TGTGCCAGTCGACAGCGAACAGTGACAGATACGCAGTATTTT. Its protein is CASRQRTVTDTQYF. The gene calls are TRBV5-5 and TRBJ2-3; possibly TRBD1 for D (5 bases). The CDR3 sequence is 14 residues long. Germline CDR1 and CDR2: SGHKS and YYEKEE (reference sequence). Trimming pared 8 bases from V and 3 bases from J, leaving 16 bases between.

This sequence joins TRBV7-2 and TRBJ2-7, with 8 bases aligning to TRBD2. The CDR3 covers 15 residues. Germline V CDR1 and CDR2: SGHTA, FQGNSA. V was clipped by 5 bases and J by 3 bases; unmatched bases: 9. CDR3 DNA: TGTGCCAGCAGCCCTAGCGGGCTCCGCCTCTACGAGCAGTACTTC. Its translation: CASSPSGLRLYEQYF. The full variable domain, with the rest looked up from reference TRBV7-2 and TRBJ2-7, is GAGVSQSPSNKVTEKGKDVELRCDPISGHTALYWYRQSLGQGLEFLIYFQGNSAPDKSGLPSDRFSAERTGGSVSTLTIQRTQQEDSAVYLCASSPSGLRLYEQYFGPGTRLTVT.

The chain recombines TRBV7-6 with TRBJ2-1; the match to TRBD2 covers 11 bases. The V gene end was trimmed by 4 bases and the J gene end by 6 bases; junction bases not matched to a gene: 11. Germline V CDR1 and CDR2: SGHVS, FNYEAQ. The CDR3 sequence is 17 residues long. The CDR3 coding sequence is TGTGCCAGCAGCTATTCCAGGGGACTAGCGGAGCCCAATGAGCAGTTCTTC. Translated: CASSYSRGLAEPNEQFF.

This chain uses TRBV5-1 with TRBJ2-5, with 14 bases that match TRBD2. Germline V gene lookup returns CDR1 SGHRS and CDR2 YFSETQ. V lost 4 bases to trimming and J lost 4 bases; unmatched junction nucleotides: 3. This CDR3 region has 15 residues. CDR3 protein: CASSPGLAGGETQYF. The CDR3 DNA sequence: TGCGCCAGCAGCCCCGGACTAGCGGGAGGAGAGACCCAGTACTTC. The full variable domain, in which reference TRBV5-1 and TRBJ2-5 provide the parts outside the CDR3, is KAGVTQTPRYLIKTRGQQVTLSCSPISGHRSVSWYQQTPGQGLQFLFEYFSETQRNKGNFPGRFSGRQFSNSRSEMNVSTLELGDSALYLCASSPGLAGGETQYFGPGTRLLVL.

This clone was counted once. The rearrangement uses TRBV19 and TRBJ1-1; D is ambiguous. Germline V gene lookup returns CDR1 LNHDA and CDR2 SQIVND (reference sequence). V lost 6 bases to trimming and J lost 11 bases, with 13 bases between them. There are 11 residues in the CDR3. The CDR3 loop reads CASRDPPGAFF. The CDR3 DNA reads TGTGCCAGTAGAGACCCACCCGGGGCTTTCTTT. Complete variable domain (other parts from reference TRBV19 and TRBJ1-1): DGGITQSPKYLFRKEGQNVTLSCEQNLNHDAMYWYRQDPGQGLRLIYYSQIVNDFQKGDIAEGYSVSREKKESFPLTVTSAQKNPTAFYLCASRDPPGAFFGQGTRLTVV.

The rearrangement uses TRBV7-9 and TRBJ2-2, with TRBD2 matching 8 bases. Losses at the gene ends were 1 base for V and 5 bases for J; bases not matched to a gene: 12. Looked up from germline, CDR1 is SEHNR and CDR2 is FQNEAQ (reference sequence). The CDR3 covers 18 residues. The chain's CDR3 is CASSLVGKAGVETGELFF. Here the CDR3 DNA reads TGTGCCAGCAGCTTAGTTGGAAAAGCGGGAGTTGAAACCGGGGAGCTGTTTTTT.